The 20 T cell receptor beta chains reported below all come from one sample, sequenced in a study of blood T cell repertoires in COVID-19. Clones were sequenced by immunoSEQ multiplex PCR, and TCRdb holds only the in-frame ones, with some missing. Counted here are about 320,000 clones, roughly nine tenths occurring once; the ten biggest clones make up roughly 5.3%. The sequencing sample was made of PBMCs or T cells enriched from blood (not recorded which). These receptors originate from a man in his fifties or sixties who had recovered from COVID-19.

The chain has TRBV7-9 and TRBJ2-5, with 9 nucleotides matching TRBD2. From germline, CDR1 is SEHNR and CDR2 FQNEAQ (reference sequence). The trim removed 5 bases at V and 2 bases at J, leaving 12 bases unmatched. The CDR3 runs to 17 residues. The CDR3 DNA is TGTGCCAGCAGCCCCAGTGGAGCGGGAGGAGGGCAAGAGACCCAGTACTTC. This sequence encodes CASSPSGAGGGQETQYF.

The chain combines TRBV5-8 with TRBJ1-6; D call uncertain. Germline CDR1 SGHTS, CDR2 YDEGEE. The CDR3 has 19 amino acids. V was shortened by 0 bases and J by 0 bases, with 16 bases between the two germline ends. CDR3 nucleotides: TGTGCCAGCAGCTTGGCGAAGACATCAGGTGGCTCCTATAATTCACCCCTCCACTTT. It translates to CASSLAKTSGGSYNSPLHF.

The chain has TRBV5-1 and TRBJ1-6, with D possibly TRBD1 on 6 matching bases. The germline V and J ends were trimmed by 1 base and 0 bases, with 11 bases remaining between them. The CDR3 consists of 17 residues. Looked up from germline, CDR1 is SGHRS and CDR2 is YFSETQ. In DNA, the CDR3 is TGCGCCAGCAGCTTGCAGGGGCCGAGCTCCTATAATTCACCCCTCCACTTT. This sequence encodes CASSLQGPSSYNSPLHF. The entire variable domain, with the rest obtained from reference TRBV5-1 and TRBJ1-6, is as follows: KAGVTQTPRYLIKTRGQQVTLSCSPISGHRSVSWYQQTPGQGLQFLFEYFSETQRNKGNFPGRFSGRQFSNSRSEMNVSTLELGDSALYLCASSLQGPSSYNSPLHFGNGTRLTVT.

In regard to this clone: No DNA is shown, since the ends of the CDR3 on it are uncertain; the CDR3 is the one TCRdb lists. This chain joins TRBV6-2 or TRBV6-3 and TRBJ2-7; TRBD1 is the table's D call, not checked against the DNA. The CDR3 spans 15 residues, counting both ends. The germline gives CDR1 MNHEY, CDR2 SVGEGT. CDR3 sequence reads: CASSSSDRGPSEQYF.

The chain has TRBV7-2 and TRBJ1-6; the match to TRBD1 covers 8 bases. J lost 3 bases, V lost 2 bases, and 6 bases had no gene match. CDR3 size: 17 residues. Germline V gives CDR1 SGHTA, CDR2 FQGNSA. The DNA of the CDR3 is TGTGCCAGCAGCTTAATAACAGGGGGGAGCTATAATTCACCCCTCCACTTT. This gives the protein CASSLITGGSYNSPLHF.

This clone was detected only once. The V and J genes are TRBV10-3 and TRBJ1-5; 9 bases fit TRBD1. The junction had 9 bases not matched to a gene; V was cut back by 6 bases and J by 6 bases. Germline-derived CDR1 and CDR2 are ENHRY and SYGVKD. The CDR3 sequence is 15 residues long. The CDR3 DNA is TGTGCCATCAGCCAAGGGACAGGGTTAGGTCAGCCCCAGCATTTT. Amino acids: CAISQGTGLGQPQHF.

V gene TRBV29-1 combines with J gene TRBJ2-5; TRBD1 aligns across 10 bases. The CDR3 loop spans 16 amino acids. V lost 6 bases to trimming and J lost 5 bases; unmatched junction nucleotides: 15. The V gene's germline CDR1 is SQVTM and CDR2 ANQGSEA. The CDR3, as DNA: TGCAGCGTCAAGATCAACCGGGACAGGGGCGCGGAGACCCAGTACTTC. Its translation: CSVKINRDRGAETQYF.

V is TRBV28 and J is TRBJ2-2; 8 bases are a match to TRBD1. This CDR3 comprises 15 residues. CDR1 and CDR2 (germline): MDHEN, SYDVKM. V gave up 2 bases and J gave up 6 bases; unmatched junction bases: 5. In DNA, the CDR3 is TGTGCCAGCAGTTTAGGAGGGACAGGTGCCGGGGAGCTGTTTTTT. Protein: CASSLGGTGAGELFF.

J is TRBJ1-3 and V is TRBV6-5; 7 nucleotides line up with TRBD1. Unmatched junction bases numbered 1, after V lost 4 bases and J lost 4 bases. Germline CDR1 is MNHEY and CDR2 is SVGAGI. The CDR3 is made up of 13 amino acids. CDR3 residues: CASSWGQGNTIYF. The CDR3 DNA reads as TGTGCCAGCAGTTGGGGACAGGGAAACACCATATATTTT.

The chain carries TRBV9 and TRBJ2-7; D is perhaps TRBD1 (6 bases). V was clipped by 0 bases and J by 7 bases, with 14 bases between them. This CDR3 is built from 14 residues. Germline values: CDR1 SGDLS, CDR2 YYNGEE. CDR3 DNA sequence: TGTGCCAGCAGCGTAGCGGACAGTTTACGGGAGCAGTACTTC. Its protein is CASSVADSLREQYF.

This clone was recorded once. V and J are TRBV5-4 and TRBJ1-1; D is possibly TRBD1 (5 bases). This CDR3 spans 14 amino acids. V lost 4 bases to trimming and J lost 0 bases, with 10 bases between them. Per germline, CDR1 SGHNT and CDR2 YYREEE (reference sequence). The CDR3 DNA reads TGTGCCAGCAGCCCCAGACAGCTGAACACTGAAGCTTTCTTT. Translated: CASSPRQLNTEAFF.

The V and J genes are TRBV11-3 and TRBJ2-2; D is undetermined. CDR3 length: 12 amino acids. Germline V lookup: CDR1 SGHNT, CDR2 YENEEA. V lost 4 bases, J lost 4 bases, and 4 bases lay in between. In DNA, the CDR3 is TGTGCCAGCAGCTCTGTCACCGGGGAGCTGTTTTTT. Protein product: CASSSVTGELFF.

The chain uses TRBV11-2 and TRBJ2-7; a weak D match, TRBD2 (5 bases). Germline V gives CDR1 SGHAT, CDR2 FQNNGV. The CDR3 has 16 amino acids. Between the trimmed V and J ends, which lost 0 bases and 4 bases, there was a span of 16 bases. The DNA for the CDR3 is TGTGCCAGCAGCTTAGATCCGTACGGAGGCGGGTACGAGCAGTACTTC. It yields the protein CASSLDPYGGGYEQYF.

Concerning this clone itself: The junction shows a germline mismatch at one end, possibly a read error. The chain is built from TRBV7-7 and TRBJ2-1; the match to TRBD2 covers 11 bases. Germline lookup yields CDR1 SSHAT and CDR2 FNYEAQ (reference sequence). The CDR3 runs 15 residues. CDR3 region: CASSPTSGTSNEQFF. CDR3 bases: TGTGCTAGCAGCCCGACTAGCGGGACGTCCAATGAGCAGTTCTTC.

The V call is TRBV13, the J call TRBJ2-5; 9 bases line up with TRBD2. Germline V lookup: CDR1 PRHDT, CDR2 FYEKMQ (reference sequence). V was pared by 6 bases and J by 2 bases, with 4 bases of the junction left unmatched. The CDR3 runs to 14 residues. CDR3 region: CASRREGPQETQYF. CDR3 nucleotides: TGTGCCAGCAGGCGGGAGGGCCCTCAAGAGACCCAGTACTTC. The variable domain in full, with the rest retrieved from reference TRBV13 and TRBJ2-5, is AAGVIQSPRHLIKEKRETATLKCYPIPRHDTVYWYQQGPGQDPQFLISFYEKMQSDKGSIPDRFSAQQFSDYHSELNMSSLELGDSALYFCASRREGPQETQYFGPGTRLLVL.

About this clone: The sample carries other DNA sequences with the same CDR3. J is TRBJ1-1 and V is TRBV29-1; 8 positions match TRBD1. V lost 5 bases and J lost 4; bases outside the gene matches: 6. The CDR3 sequence is 13 residues long. The germline V gene has CDR1 SQVTM and CDR2 ANQGSEA. As DNA, the CDR3 is TGCAGCGTTAGACAGGGGAGTGGCACTGAAGCTTTCTTT. It encodes CSVRQGSGTEAFF.

The V and J genes are TRBV18 and TRBJ2-7; 7 bases are shared with TRBD1. There are 14 residues in the CDR3. CDR1 and CDR2 (germline): KGHSH, LQKENI. The ends lost 6 bases at V and 0 bases at J; junction bases unmatched: 5. Written as DNA, the CDR3 is TGTGCCAGCTCCTGGGACAGCCTCTCCTACGAGCAGTACTTC. This codes for CASSWDSLSYEQYF. Using reference TRBV18 and TRBJ2-7 for the parts outside the CDR3, the full variable domain is NAGVMQNPRHLVRRRGQEARLRCSPMKGHSHVYWYRQLPEEGLKFMVYLQKENIIDESGMPKERFSAEFPKEGPSILRIQQVVRGDSAAYFCASSWDSLSYEQYFGPGTRLTVT.

V is TRBV27 and J is TRBJ1-1, with 8 nucleotides matching TRBD1. The germline CDR1 and CDR2 sequences are MNHEY and SMNVEV (reference sequence). The CDR3 length is 15 residues. The V and J ends lost 6 bases and 12 bases, in that order; junction bases with no gene match: 18. The CDR3 protein is CASSQGGTGFFDTFF. In DNA form, the CDR3 reads TGTGCCAGCAGCCAAGGGGGGACAGGTTTTTTCGACACTTTCTTT.

The rearrangement joins TRBV30 to TRBJ2-7; weak D call: TRBD1 (6 bases). Trimming pared 2 bases from V and 2 bases from J, leaving 10 bases between. This CDR3 region has 13 residues. CDR1 GTSNPN and CDR2 SVGIG come from the germline V gene (reference sequence). The CDR3 DNA follows: TGTGCCTGGAGTAGATCAGGGGCCTACGAGCAGTACTTC. Protein sequence: CAWSRSGAYEQYF.

J is TRBJ2-1 and V is TRBV6-6; 8 bases fit TRBD2. Germline assignment: CDR1 MNHNY and CDR2 SVGAGI (reference sequence). V trimming: 5 bases; J trimming: 4 bases; junction bases outside the gene matches: 10. This CDR3 region has 16 residues. The CDR3 loop is CASSRPGLVTYNEQFF. The DNA of the CDR3 is TGTGCCAGCAGTCGACCGGGACTAGTGACATACAATGAGCAGTTCTTC.